These 28 T cell receptor beta chains were sequenced from one sample in a study of blood T cell repertoires in COVID-19. Profiled with immunoSEQ multiplex PCR; TCRdb holds only in-frame clones, not every one. This sample has over 85,000 clones, with 65% to 90% found just once. What was sequenced was peripheral blood. The receptors were sampled from a man aged 55 to 69 with acute or convalescent COVID-19.

This chain joins TRBV19 and TRBJ2-1; TRBD2 might be the D (6 bases). Trimming left V 3 bases short and J 0 bases short, with 12 bases between. Germline V gene sequence: CDR1 LNHDA, CDR2 SQIVND (reference sequence). The CDR3 length is 16 residues. CDR3 coding DNA: TGTGCCAGTAGTATGCTAGCGTTAAGCTCCTACAATGAGCAGTTCTTC. Its translation: CASSMLALSSYNEQFF.

The rearrangement links TRBV21-1 to TRBJ2-7; TRBD1 is the table's D call, not checked against the DNA. TRBV21-1 is recorded as a pseudogene. This CDR3 is 15 amino acids long. The CDR3 nucleotides read TGTGCCAGCACCCGGCTGGGACAGGGAAGAAACGAGCAGTACTTC. Translation: CASTRLGQGRNEQYF.

The chain uses TRBV29-1 and TRBJ1-1; 7 bases match TRBD1. The J segment lost 1 base and the V segment lost 7 bases, leaving 6 bases of the junction unmatched. The germline CDR1 and CDR2 sequences are SQVTM and ANQGSEA. CDR3 length: 13 residues. The CDR3 DNA sequence: TGCAGCGCTCGGACAGGACCGAACACTGAAGCTTTCTTT. Protein sequence: CSARTGPNTEAFF.

The rearrangement uses TRBV15 and TRBJ2-3, with 9 bases lining up with TRBD2. The CDR3 consists of 15 residues. J was trimmed by 4 bases and V by 7 bases; bases with no gene match: 9. Germline V gene lookup returns CDR1 LNHNV and CDR2 YYDKDF (reference sequence). The CDR3, as DNA: TGTGCCACCAACCAAGGGCTAGCGGGGCCAGATACGCAGTATTTT. This encodes CATNQGLAGPDTQYF.

The V and J genes are TRBV3-1 (or the pseudogene TRBV3-2) and TRBJ2-7, with D possibly TRBD2 on 5 matching bases. This CDR3 is 15 amino acids long. Germline values: CDR1 LGHDT, CDR2 YNNKEL (reference sequence). V was shortened by 0 bases and J by 4 bases, with 13 bases between the two germline ends. CDR3 region: CASSQDVARSYEQYF. Here the CDR3 DNA reads TGTGCCAGCAGCCAAGACGTAGCGCGAAGTTACGAGCAGTACTTC.

V is TRBV5-4 and J is TRBJ1-2; 9 bases agree with TRBD1. CDR1 is SGHNT and CDR2 is YYREEE in the germline V gene (reference sequence). The CDR3 sequence is 17 residues long. J lost 5 bases, V lost 4 bases, and 15 bases had no gene match. The CDR3 DNA sequence: TGTGCCAGCAGCACCCCTGTCCCGGGACAGGGACCGTATGGCTACACCTTC. Translation: CASSTPVPGQGPYGYTF.

In this sample, this clone turned up a few times. V is TRBV6-5 and J is TRBJ1-1; weak D call: TRBD1 (6 bases). V lost 6 bases, J lost 5 bases, and 16 bases lay in between. Germline CDR1 is MNHEY and CDR2 is SVGAGI. The CDR3 has 14 amino acids. CDR3: CASRPTGYRTEAFF. The DNA for the CDR3 is TGTGCCAGCAGACCCACAGGGTATAGGACTGAAGCTTTCTTT.

J is TRBJ1-2 and V is TRBV7-9, with D tentatively TRBD1 (6 bases). This CDR3 is 18 amino acids long. In germline, CDR1 is SEHNR, CDR2 FQNEAQ (reference sequence). V was pared by 4 bases and J by 1 base, with 22 bases between. Here the CDR3 reads CASSSYRQAMQINYGYTF. CDR3 bases: TGTGCCAGCAGCTCCTACCGACAGGCTATGCAAATTAACTATGGCTACACCTTC.

V and J are TRBV4-3 and TRBJ2-7; D is perhaps TRBD1 (5 bases). The germline V gene encodes CDR1 LGHNA and CDR2 YSLEER. The CDR3 length is 14 residues. V lost 6 bases and J 5 bases, leaving 17 bases between the germline ends. In DNA, the CDR3 is TGCGCCAGCAGTTTAGCAGGGAAGGGCGACGAGCAGTACTTC. This sequence encodes CASSLAGKGDEQYF.

This clone was observed a few times. The rearrangement uses TRBV10-3 and TRBJ1-6; 8 bases are shared with TRBD1. The germline gives CDR1 ENHRY, CDR2 SYGVKD. V was clipped by 4 bases and J by 10 bases; unmatched bases: 6. There are 14 residues in the CDR3. The CDR3 DNA sequence: TGTGCCATCAGTGGACAGGGGTCGGGATCACCCCTCCACTTT. Protein sequence: CAISGQGSGSPLHF.

The chain combines TRBV5-1 with TRBJ1-4, with D unclear. Trimming took 0 bases from V and 14 from J, leaving 20 bases between them. CDR1 is SGHRS, CDR2 YFSETQ, per germline. The CDR3 spans 15 residues. As DNA, the CDR3 is TGCGCCAGCAGCTTGGCCTCGGCAGTCTCCCCGGGGCTGTTTTTT. Translated, it gives CASSLASAVSPGLFF.

This chain links TRBV7-9 with TRBJ2-3; possible D gene TRBD1, 6 bases. Deletions cut 4 bases from V and 0 bases from J, with 14 bases between. The CDR3 runs 16 residues. Germline assignment: CDR1 SEHNR and CDR2 FQNEAQ (reference sequence). The CDR3 coding sequence is TGTGCCAGCAGCTCCGACAGGCGAACTAGCACAGATACGCAGTATTTT. It codes for CASSSDRRTSTDTQYF.

The CDR3 loop reads CASSGLGGLNSPLHF. The CDR3 region has the DNA TGTGCCAGTAGTGGTTTAGGAGGGTTGAATTCACCCCTCCACTTT. The gene calls are TRBV19 and TRBJ1-6; D unresolved. The V gene lost 5 bases and the J gene lost 7 bases, with 15 bases spanning the gap. Germline-derived CDR1 and CDR2 are LNHDA and SQIVND (reference sequence). The CDR3 extends over 15 amino acids.

The chain couples TRBV10-2 to TRBJ2-4; the D is unclear. The CDR3 is 14 amino acids. V dropped 8 bases and J dropped 0 bases, with 11 bases sitting between them. Germline V gene lookup returns CDR1 WSHSY and CDR2 SAAADI. CDR3 nucleotide sequence: TGCGCCAGCGGAGACTCCTTAGCCAAAAACATTCAGTACTTC. Translation gives CASGDSLAKNIQYF.

The chain employs TRBV7-9 and TRBJ1-2; 7 bases map to TRBD1. The CDR3 runs to 12 residues. Trimming cost V 3 bases and J 8 bases; bases outside gene matches: 3. The germline gives CDR1 SEHNR, CDR2 FQNEAQ (reference sequence). CDR3 sequence: CASSLTGPGYTF. CDR3 coding DNA: TGTGCCAGCAGCTTGACAGGGCCCGGCTACACCTTC.

This clone was counted only a few times. The J gene is TRBJ1-1, the V gene TRBV10-3, with D maybe TRBD1 (6 bases). In germline, CDR1 is ENHRY, CDR2 SYGVKD. The CDR3 has 13 amino acids. V lost 3 bases and J lost 1, with 6 bases in between. The chain's CDR3 is CAISEGGNTEAFF. In DNA, the CDR3 is TGTGCCATCAGTGAAGGGGGGAACACTGAAGCTTTCTTT.

The rearrangement joins TRBV6-5 to TRBJ2-5; TRBD1 matches at 8 bases. The J segment lost 2 bases and the V segment lost 2 bases, leaving 4 bases of the junction unmatched. The CDR3 runs 15 residues. The germline gives CDR1 MNHEY, CDR2 SVGAGI. In DNA form, the CDR3 reads TGTGCCAGCAGTTACCGGACAGGGACACAAGAGACCCAGTACTTC. Its protein product is CASSYRTGTQETQYF.

The rearrangement uses TRBV3-1 (or the pseudogene TRBV3-2) and TRBJ1-2; 9 bases fit TRBD1. Trimming took 4 bases from V and 3 from J; bases not matched to a gene: 6. The CDR3 contains 15 residues. Looked up from germline, CDR1 is LGHDT and CDR2 is YNNKEL (reference sequence). CDR3 nucleotides: TGTGCCAGCAGCCCTCGGGACAGGGCGTACTATGGCTACACCTTC. Translated, it gives CASSPRDRAYYGYTF.

The J gene is TRBJ1-5, the V gene TRBV19, with 11 bases aligning to TRBD1. Looked up from germline, CDR1 is LNHDA and CDR2 is SQIVND (reference sequence). This CDR3 is built from 15 residues. The V and J ends lost 7 bases and 6 bases, in that order; junction bases with no gene match: 8. The CDR3: CASNRDRGVGQPQHF. CDR3 DNA: TGTGCCAGTAACCGGGACAGGGGGGTGGGTCAGCCCCAGCATTTT.

This sequence joins TRBV5-6 and TRBJ2-7, with 10 bases identical to TRBD1. Unmatched junction bases numbered 7, after V lost 0 bases and J lost 4 bases. Germline V lookup: CDR1 SGHDT, CDR2 YYEEEE. The CDR3 contains 16 residues. The CDR3: CASSLVRGQGTYEQYF. CDR3 nucleotide sequence: TGTGCCAGCAGCTTGGTTCGGGGACAGGGGACATACGAGCAGTACTTC. Drawing the rest from reference TRBV5-6 and TRBJ2-7, the complete variable domain is DAGVTQSPTHLIKTRGQQVTLRCSPKSGHDTVSWYQQALGQGPQFIFQYYEEEERQRGNFPDRFSGHQFPNYSSELNVNALLLGDSALYLCASSLVRGQGTYEQYFGPGTRLTVT.

This chain connects TRBV19 to TRBJ2-7, with TRBD2 identical over 8 bases. The CDR3 has 13 amino acids. Germline V lookup: CDR1 LNHDA, CDR2 SQIVND (reference sequence). V shed 10 bases, J shed 7 bases, and the junction held 12 bases outside the gene matches. CDR3 in amino acids: CATQREGLGEQYF. The CDR3 DNA sequence: TGTGCCACTCAACGGGAGGGCCTGGGAGAGCAGTACTTC. Variable domain in full (rest from reference TRBV19 and TRBJ2-7): DGGITQSPKYLFRKEGQNVTLSCEQNLNHDAMYWYRQDPGQGLRLIYYSQIVNDFQKGDIAEGYSVSREKKESFPLTVTSAQKNPTAFYLCATQREGLGEQYFGPGTRLTVT.

The chain combines TRBV21-1 with TRBJ2-3; TRBD2 was called by the table and not checked on the DNA. TRBV21-1 is designated a pseudogene. CDR3 length: 19 amino acids. CDR3 in amino acids: CASSIRLGLGGGGTDTQYF. The CDR3 DNA is TGTGCCAGCAGCATTCGCTTGGGCCTAGGAGGGGGGGGCACAGATACGCAGTATTTT.

This chain joins TRBV6-5 and TRBJ1-6, with unresolved D. The ends were cut back, 6 bases at V and 6 bases at J, with 12 bases in the middle. Germline values: CDR1 MNHEY, CDR2 SVGAGI. This CDR3 has 14 amino acids. This chain's CDR3 is CASSSVKSNSPLHF. The CDR3 DNA reads TGTGCCAGCAGCTCCGTGAAGAGTAATTCACCCCTCCACTTT.

The J gene is TRBJ2-3, the V gene TRBV10-1; D is undetermined. V lost 6 bases and J 0 bases, leaving 13 bases between the germline ends. The CDR3 contains 15 residues. Germline V lookup: CDR1 WNHNN, CDR2 SYGVQD (reference sequence). In nucleotides, the CDR3 is TGCGCCAGCAGCCCCCTGGGCGAGAGCACAGATACGCAGTATTTT. It specifies CASSPLGESTDTQYF.

The genes are TRBV6-1 and TRBJ1-2; TRBD1 aligns across 12 bases. Trimming removed 5 bases from V and 6 bases from J; junction bases left unmatched: 7. The germline gives CDR1 MNHNS, CDR2 SASEGT. The CDR3 totals 15 residues. The CDR3 sequence: CASSSGQGAVNGYTF. For the CDR3, the DNA is TGTGCCAGCAGTTCGGGACAGGGGGCCGTTAATGGCTACACCTTC.

CDR3 sequence: CASSPRTEGHGGLSGNTIYF. DNA for the CDR3: TGTGCCAGCAGTCCGCGGACGGAGGGGCACGGGGGACTCTCTGGAAACACCATATATTTT. The rearrangement links TRBV27 to TRBJ1-3, with a tentative D call TRBD1 (5 bases). V shed 5 bases and J shed 0 bases, with 26 bases lying between them. The CDR3 contains 20 residues. Germline assignment: CDR1 MNHEY and CDR2 SMNVEV (reference sequence).

CDR3 protein: CATQPRGAAGNTIYF. CDR3 bases: TGTGCCACCCAACCTCGGGGGGCGGCTGGAAACACCATATATTTT. The V call is TRBV15, the J call TRBJ1-3, with D tentatively TRBD1 (6 bases). V gave up 8 bases and J gave up 2 bases, with 16 bases separating them. The germline V gene has CDR1 LNHNV and CDR2 YYDKDF (reference sequence). The CDR3 sequence is 15 residues long. Using reference TRBV15 and TRBJ1-3 for the parts outside the CDR3, the full variable domain is DAMVIQNPRYQVTQFGKPVTLSCSQTLNHNVMYWYQQKSSQAPKLLFHYYDKDFNNEADTPDNFQSRRPNTSFCFLDIRSPGLGDTAMYLCATQPRGAAGNTIYFGEGSWLTVV.

The rearrangement uses TRBV9 and TRBJ2-7, with 7 bases identical to TRBD1. CDR1 and CDR2 (germline): SGDLS, YYNGEE. The CDR3 is 17 residues long. The ends lost 3 bases at V and 6 bases at J; junction bases unmatched: 18. The CDR3 here is CASSGAQTGVPRSEQYF. The CDR3 DNA reads as TGTGCCAGCAGCGGAGCCCAAACAGGGGTTCCCCGTTCCGAGCAGTACTTC.